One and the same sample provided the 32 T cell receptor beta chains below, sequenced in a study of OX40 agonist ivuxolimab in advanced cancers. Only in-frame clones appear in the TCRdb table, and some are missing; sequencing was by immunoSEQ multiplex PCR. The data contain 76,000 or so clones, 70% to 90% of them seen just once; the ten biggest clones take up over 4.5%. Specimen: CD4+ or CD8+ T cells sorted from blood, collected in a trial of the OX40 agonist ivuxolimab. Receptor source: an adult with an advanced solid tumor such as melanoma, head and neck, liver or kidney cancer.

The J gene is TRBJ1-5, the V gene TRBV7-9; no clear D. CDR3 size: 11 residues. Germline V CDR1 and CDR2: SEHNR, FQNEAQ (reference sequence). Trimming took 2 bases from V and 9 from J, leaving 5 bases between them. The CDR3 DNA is TGTGCCAGCAGCTTATCAGGGCCCCAGCATTTT. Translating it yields CASSLSGPQHF.

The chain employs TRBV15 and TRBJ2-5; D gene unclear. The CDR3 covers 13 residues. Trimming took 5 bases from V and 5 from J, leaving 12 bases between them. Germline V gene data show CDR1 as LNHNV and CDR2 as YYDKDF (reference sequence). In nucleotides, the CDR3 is TGTGCCACCAGCGCAACAGTGTCGGAGACCCAGTACTTC. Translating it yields CATSATVSETQYF.

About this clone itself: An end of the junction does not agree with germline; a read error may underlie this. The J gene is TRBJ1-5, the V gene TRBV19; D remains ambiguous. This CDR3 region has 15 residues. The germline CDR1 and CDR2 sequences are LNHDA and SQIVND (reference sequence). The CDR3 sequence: CVSSSPRESNQPQHF. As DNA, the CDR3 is TGTGTCAGTAGCTCCCCGAGGGAGAGCAATCAGCCCCAGCATTTT.

The CDR3 DNA reads as TGTGCCAGCAGCGGGAGGGGCCGCTCTGGAAACACCATATATTTT. It is translated as CASSGRGRSGNTIYF. J is TRBJ1-3 and V is TRBV5-4; possibly TRBD1 for D (5 bases). The CDR3 consists of 15 residues. V shed 4 bases and J shed 0 bases, with 11 bases lying between them. Germline V CDR1 and CDR2: SGHNT, YYREEE (reference sequence).

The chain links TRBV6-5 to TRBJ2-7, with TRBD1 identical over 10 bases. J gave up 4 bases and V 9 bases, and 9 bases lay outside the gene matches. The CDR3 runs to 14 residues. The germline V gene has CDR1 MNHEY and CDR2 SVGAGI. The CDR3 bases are TGTGCCAGTCAGGGGGACAGGGGCTCGTACGAGCAGTACTTC. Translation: CASQGDRGSYEQYF.

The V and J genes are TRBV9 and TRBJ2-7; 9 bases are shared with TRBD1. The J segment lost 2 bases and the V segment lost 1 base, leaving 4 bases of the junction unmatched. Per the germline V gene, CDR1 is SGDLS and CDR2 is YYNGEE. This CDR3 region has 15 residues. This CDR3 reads CASSVTGGSPYEQYF. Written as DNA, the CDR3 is TGTGCCAGCAGCGTAACAGGGGGCTCCCCCTACGAGCAGTACTTC.

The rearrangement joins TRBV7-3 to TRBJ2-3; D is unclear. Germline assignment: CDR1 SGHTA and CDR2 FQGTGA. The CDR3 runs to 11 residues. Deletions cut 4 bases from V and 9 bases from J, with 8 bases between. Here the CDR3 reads CASSSGETQYF. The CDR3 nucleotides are TGTGCCAGCAGCTCCGGAGAGACGCAGTATTTT.

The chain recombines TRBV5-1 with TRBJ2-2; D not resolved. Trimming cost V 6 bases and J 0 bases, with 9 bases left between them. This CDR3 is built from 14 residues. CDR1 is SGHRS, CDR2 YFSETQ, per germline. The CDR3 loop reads CASKALPNTGELFF. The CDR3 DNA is TGCGCCAGCAAAGCACTACCGAACACCGGGGAGCTGTTTTTT.

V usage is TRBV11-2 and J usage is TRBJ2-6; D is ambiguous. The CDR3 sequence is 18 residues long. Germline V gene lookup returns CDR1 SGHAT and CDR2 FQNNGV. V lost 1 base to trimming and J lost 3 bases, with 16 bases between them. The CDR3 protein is CASSLGPARIGGANVLTF. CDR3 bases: TGTGCCAGCAGCTTAGGTCCGGCGCGGATCGGTGGGGCCAACGTCCTGACTTTC.

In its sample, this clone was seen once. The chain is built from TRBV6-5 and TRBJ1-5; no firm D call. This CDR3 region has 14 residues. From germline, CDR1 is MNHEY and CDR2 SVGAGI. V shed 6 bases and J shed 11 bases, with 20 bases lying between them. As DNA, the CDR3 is TGTGCCAGCAGCCCCGGATCGGCACCGGGGTCCCAGCATTTT. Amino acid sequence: CASSPGSAPGSQHF.

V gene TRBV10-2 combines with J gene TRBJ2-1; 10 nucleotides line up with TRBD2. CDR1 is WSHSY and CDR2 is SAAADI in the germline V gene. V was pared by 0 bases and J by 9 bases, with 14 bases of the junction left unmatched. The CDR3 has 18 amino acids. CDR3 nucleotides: TGCGCCAGCAGTGAGTCGGAGCGGGAGGGTAGATATGCGGGTGAGCAGTTCTTC. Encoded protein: CASSESEREGRYAGEQFF.

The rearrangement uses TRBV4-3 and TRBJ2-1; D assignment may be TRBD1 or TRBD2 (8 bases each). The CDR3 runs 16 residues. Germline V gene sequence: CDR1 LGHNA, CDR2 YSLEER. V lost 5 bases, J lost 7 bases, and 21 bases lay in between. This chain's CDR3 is CASSTYQGAGGNEQFF. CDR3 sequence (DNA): TGCGCCAGCAGCACTTACCAGGGGGCGGGGGGTAATGAGCAGTTCTTC.

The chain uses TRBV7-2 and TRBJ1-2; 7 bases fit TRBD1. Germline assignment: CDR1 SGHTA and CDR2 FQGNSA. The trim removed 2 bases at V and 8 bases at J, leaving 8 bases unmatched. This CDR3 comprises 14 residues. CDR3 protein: CASSLTDRDQGYTF. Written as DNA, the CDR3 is TGTGCCAGCAGCTTAACCGACAGGGATCAGGGCTACACCTTC.

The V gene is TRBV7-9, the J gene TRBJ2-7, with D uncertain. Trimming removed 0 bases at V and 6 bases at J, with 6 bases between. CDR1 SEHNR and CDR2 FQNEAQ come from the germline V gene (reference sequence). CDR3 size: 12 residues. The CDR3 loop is CASSLASREQYF. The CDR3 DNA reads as TGTGCCAGCAGCTTAGCGAGCCGCGAGCAGTACTTC.

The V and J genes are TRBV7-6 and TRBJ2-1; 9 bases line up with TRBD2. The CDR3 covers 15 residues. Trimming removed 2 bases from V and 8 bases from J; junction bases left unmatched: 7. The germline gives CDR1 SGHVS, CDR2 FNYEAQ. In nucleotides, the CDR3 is TGTGCCAGCAGCTTAACTCCGGGACTAGCCTATGAGCAGTTCTTC. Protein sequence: CASSLTPGLAYEQFF.

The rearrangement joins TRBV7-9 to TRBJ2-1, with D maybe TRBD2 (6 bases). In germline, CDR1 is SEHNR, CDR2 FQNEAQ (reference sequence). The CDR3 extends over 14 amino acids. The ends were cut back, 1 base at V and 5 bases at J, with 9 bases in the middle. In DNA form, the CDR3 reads TGTGCCAGCAGCTTAGGGAGGGCTAACAATGAGCAGTTCTTC. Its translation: CASSLGRANNEQFF.

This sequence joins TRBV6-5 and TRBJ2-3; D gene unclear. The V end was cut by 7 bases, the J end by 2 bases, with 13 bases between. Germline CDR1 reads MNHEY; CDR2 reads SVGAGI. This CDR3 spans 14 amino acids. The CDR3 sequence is CASNPLDLTDTQYF. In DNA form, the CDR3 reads TGTGCCAGCAATCCCCTGGATCTCACAGATACGCAGTATTTT.

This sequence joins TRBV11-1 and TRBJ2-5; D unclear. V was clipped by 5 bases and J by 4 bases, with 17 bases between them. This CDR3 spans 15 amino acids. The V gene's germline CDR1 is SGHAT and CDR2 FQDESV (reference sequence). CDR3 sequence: CASSPPSWGGETQYF. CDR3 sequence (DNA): TGTGCCAGCAGCCCCCCCTCCTGGGGTGGAGAGACCCAGTACTTC. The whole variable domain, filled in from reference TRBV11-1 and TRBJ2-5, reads EAEVAQSPRYKITEKSQAVAFWCDPISGHATLYWYRQILGQGPELLVQFQDESVVDDSQLPKDRFSAERLKGVDSTLKIQPAELGDSAMYLCASSPPSWGGETQYFGPGTRLLVL.

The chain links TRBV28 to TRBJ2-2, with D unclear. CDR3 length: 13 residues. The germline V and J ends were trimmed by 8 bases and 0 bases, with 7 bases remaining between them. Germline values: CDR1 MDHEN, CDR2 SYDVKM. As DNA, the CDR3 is TGTGCCAGCTCTGCCCCGAACACCGGGGAGCTGTTTTTT. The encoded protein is CASSAPNTGELFF.

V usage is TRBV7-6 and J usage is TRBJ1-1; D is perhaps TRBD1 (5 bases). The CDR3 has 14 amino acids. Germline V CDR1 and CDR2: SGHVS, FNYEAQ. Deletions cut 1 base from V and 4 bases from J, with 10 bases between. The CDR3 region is CASSLGGARTEAFF. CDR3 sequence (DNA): TGTGCCAGCAGCTTAGGAGGGGCGCGCACTGAAGCTTTCTTT.

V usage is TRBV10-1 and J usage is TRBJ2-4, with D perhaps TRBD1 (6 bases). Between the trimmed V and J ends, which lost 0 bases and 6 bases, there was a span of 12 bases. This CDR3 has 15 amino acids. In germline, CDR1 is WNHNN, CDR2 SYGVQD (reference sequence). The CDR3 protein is CASSESMGAVNIQYF. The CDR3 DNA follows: TGCGCCAGCAGTGAGTCGATGGGGGCTGTAAACATTCAGTACTTC.

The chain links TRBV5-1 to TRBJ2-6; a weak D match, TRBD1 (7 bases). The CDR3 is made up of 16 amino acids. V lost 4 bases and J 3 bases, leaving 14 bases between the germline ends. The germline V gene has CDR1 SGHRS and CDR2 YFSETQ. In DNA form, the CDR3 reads TGCGCCAGCAGCGCTCAGGGGGGCGGTGGGGCCAACGTCCTGACTTTC. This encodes CASSAQGGGGANVLTF. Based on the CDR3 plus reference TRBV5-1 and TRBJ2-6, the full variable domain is KAGVTQTPRYLIKTRGQQVTLSCSPISGHRSVSWYQQTPGQGLQFLFEYFSETQRNKGNFPGRFSGRQFSNSRSEMNVSTLELGDSALYLCASSAQGGGGANVLTFGAGSRLTVL.

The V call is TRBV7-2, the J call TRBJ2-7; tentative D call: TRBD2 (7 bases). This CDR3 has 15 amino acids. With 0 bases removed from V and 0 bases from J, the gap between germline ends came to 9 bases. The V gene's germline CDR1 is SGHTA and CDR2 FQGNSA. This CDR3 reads CASSLARGRSYEQYF. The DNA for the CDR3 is TGTGCCAGCAGCTTAGCGCGGGGGCGCTCCTACGAGCAGTACTTC.

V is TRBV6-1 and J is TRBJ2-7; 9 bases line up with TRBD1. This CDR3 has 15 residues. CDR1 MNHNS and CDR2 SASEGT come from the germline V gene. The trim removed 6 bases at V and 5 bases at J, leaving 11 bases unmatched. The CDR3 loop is CASRLAGTGIHEQYF. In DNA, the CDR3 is TGTGCCAGCAGGTTGGCCGGGACAGGGATCCACGAGCAGTACTTC.

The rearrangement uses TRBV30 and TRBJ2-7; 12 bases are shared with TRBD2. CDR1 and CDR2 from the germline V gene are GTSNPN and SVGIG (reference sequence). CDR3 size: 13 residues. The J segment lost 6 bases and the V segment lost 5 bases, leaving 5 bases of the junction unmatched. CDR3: CAWGLAGTVEQYF. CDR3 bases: TGTGCCTGGGGACTAGCGGGGACCGTCGAGCAGTACTTC.

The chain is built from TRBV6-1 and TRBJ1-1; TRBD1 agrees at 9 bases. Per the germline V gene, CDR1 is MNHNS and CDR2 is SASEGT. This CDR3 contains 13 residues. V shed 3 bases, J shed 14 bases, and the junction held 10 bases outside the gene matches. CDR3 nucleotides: TGTGCCAGCAGTGAGAACAGGGGGCGCGTAGGGTTCTTT. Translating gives CASSENRGRVGFF.

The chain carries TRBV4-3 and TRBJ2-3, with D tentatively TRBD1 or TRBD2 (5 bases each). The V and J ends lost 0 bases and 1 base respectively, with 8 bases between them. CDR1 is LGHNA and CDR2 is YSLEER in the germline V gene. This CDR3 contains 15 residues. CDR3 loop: CASSQDGGGTDTQYF. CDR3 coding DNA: TGCGCCAGCAGCCAAGATGGGGGTGGCACAGATACGCAGTATTTT.

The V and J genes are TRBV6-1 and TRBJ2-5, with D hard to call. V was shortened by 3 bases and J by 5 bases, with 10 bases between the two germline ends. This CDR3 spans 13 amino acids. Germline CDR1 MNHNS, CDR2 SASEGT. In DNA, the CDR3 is TGTGCCAGCAGTGAGGGGATCGGGGAGACCCAGTACTTC. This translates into CASSEGIGETQYF.

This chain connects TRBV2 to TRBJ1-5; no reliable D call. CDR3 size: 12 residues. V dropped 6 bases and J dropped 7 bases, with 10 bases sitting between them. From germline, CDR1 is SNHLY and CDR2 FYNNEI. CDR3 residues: CASSSHSQPQHF. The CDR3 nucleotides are TGTGCCAGCAGCTCGCACTCCCAGCCCCAGCATTTT. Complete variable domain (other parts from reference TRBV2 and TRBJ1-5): EPEVTQTPSHQVTQMGQEVILRCVPISNHLYFYWYRQILGQKVEFLVSFYNNEISEKSEIFDDQFSVERPDGSNFTLKIRSTKLEDSAMYFCASSSHSQPQHFGDGTRLSIL.

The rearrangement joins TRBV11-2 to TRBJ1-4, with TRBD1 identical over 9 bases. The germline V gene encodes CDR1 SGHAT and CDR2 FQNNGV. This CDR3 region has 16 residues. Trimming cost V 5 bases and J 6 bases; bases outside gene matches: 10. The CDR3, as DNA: TGTGCCAGCAGCCGCGGACAGGGGCGAAGTGATGAAAAACTGTTTTTT. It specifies CASSRGQGRSDEKLFF.

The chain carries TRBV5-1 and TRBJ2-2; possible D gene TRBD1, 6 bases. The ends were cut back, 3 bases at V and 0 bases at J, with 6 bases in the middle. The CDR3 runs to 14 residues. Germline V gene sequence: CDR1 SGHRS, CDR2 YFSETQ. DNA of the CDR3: TGCGCCAGCAGCTGGGACACGAACACCGGGGAGCTGTTTTTT. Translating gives CASSWDTNTGELFF.

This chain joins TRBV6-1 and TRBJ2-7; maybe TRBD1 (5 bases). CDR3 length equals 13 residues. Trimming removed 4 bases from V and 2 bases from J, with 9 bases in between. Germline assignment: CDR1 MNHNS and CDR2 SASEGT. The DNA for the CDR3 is TGTGCCAGCAGTGGTCCAGGGCCCTACGAGCAGTACTTC. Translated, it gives CASSGPGPYEQYF.